The 29 T cell receptor beta chains presented below share a single source sample, sequenced in a study of blood T cell repertoires in COVID-19 (dated by TCRdb to about 2020). Libraries came from the immunoSEQ multiplex PCR assay. TCRdb carries this immuneACCESS record with in-frame sequences only. Its versions omit some clonotypes, under half of them owing to an unresolved V gene in the studies checked, with the rest unexplained. The sample has 55,000 to 70,000 clones on record, around 84% of them singletons. The leading ten clones occupy 3.5% to 5% of the sample. Sequenced: peripheral blood. The receptors here all came from a man aged 50-60 years with acute or convalescent COVID-19.

J is TRBJ2-3 and V is TRBV10-2; 7 nucleotides agree with TRBD2. V shed 3 bases, J shed 1 base, and the junction held 4 bases outside the gene matches. The CDR3 is 15 residues long. Germline V gives CDR1 WSHSY, CDR2 SAAADI. For the CDR3, the DNA is TGCGCCAGCAGTGAACTAGCGTCTGGCACAGATACGCAGTATTTT. This codes for CASSELASGTDTQYF.

The V gene is TRBV7-9, the J gene TRBJ1-5, with unresolved D. Trimming pared 0 bases from V and 2 bases from J, leaving 8 bases between. This CDR3 comprises 15 residues. Germline assignment: CDR1 SEHNR and CDR2 FQNEAQ (reference sequence). The CDR3, as DNA: TGTGCCAGCAGCTTAGCGGGCTATGGCAATCAGCCCCAGCATTTT. It codes for CASSLAGYGNQPQHF. Based on the CDR3 plus reference TRBV7-9 and TRBJ1-5, the full variable domain is DTGVSQNPRHKITKRGQNVTFRCDPISEHNRLYWYRQTLGQGPEFLTYFQNEAQLEKSRLLSDRFSAERPKGSFSTLEIQRTEQGDSAMYLCASSLAGYGNQPQHFGDGTRLSIL.

This clone was recorded only once. The chain uses TRBV18 and TRBJ2-1; the match to TRBD2 covers 13 bases. The germline CDR1 and CDR2 sequences are KGHSH and LQKENI. This CDR3 region has 16 residues. With 4 bases clipped from V and 5 bases from J, the junction kept 5 bases outside the gene matches. The CDR3: CASSRPGTSGNNEQFF. In nucleotides, the CDR3 is TGTGCCAGCTCACGTCCCGGGACTAGCGGGAACAATGAGCAGTTCTTC.

The rearrangement joins TRBV28 to TRBJ1-5; TRBD1 might be the D (5 bases). In germline, CDR1 is MDHEN, CDR2 SYDVKM. V lost 2 bases, J lost 6 bases, and 11 bases lay in between. The CDR3 spans 14 residues. For the CDR3, the DNA is TGTGCCAGCAGTTTAAGGGGTAGGGGTCAGCCCCAGCATTTT. Amino acids: CASSLRGRGQPQHF.

This chain uses TRBV29-1 with TRBJ2-5, with 7 nucleotides matching TRBD2. V lost 2 bases to trimming and J lost 3 bases; unmatched junction nucleotides: 6. Germline V lookup: CDR1 SQVTM, CDR2 ANQGSEA. The CDR3 covers 14 residues. CDR3 nucleotides: TGCAGCGTTGAACGTACTAGCGCCGAAGAGACCCAGTACTTC. It specifies CSVERTSAEETQYF.

The genes are TRBV14 and TRBJ1-3, with a possible D match to TRBD1 (5 bases). CDR1 and CDR2 from the germline V gene are SGHDN and FVKESK. The CDR3 extends over 17 amino acids. The V gene lost 4 bases and the J gene lost 0 bases, with 16 bases spanning the gap. CDR3 sequence: CASSLGGTVLSGNTIYF. The CDR3 coding sequence is TGTGCCAGCAGCCTGGGGGGGACTGTGCTCTCTGGAAACACCATATATTTT.

The rearrangement uses TRBV10-2 and TRBJ2-1; 8 nucleotides align to TRBD2. The CDR3 spans 21 residues. The trim removed 2 bases at V and 7 bases at J, leaving 25 bases unmatched. Looked up from germline, CDR1 is WSHSY and CDR2 is SAAADI. The CDR3 loop is CASSEILSGTLTGTSLNEQFF. CDR3 DNA: TGCGCCAGCAGTGAGATATTATCCGGGACTTTAACCGGGACTAGTCTGAATGAGCAGTTCTTC.

The rearrangement uses TRBV10-2 and TRBJ2-2; TRBD2 aligns across 11 bases. Per the germline V gene, CDR1 is WSHSY and CDR2 is SAAADI. The J segment lost 4 bases and the V segment lost 7 bases, leaving 5 bases of the junction unmatched. The CDR3 has 15 residues. The CDR3 nucleotides are TGCGCCAGCAAACTAGCGGGAGTCCCCACCGGGGAGCTGTTTTTT. This gives the protein CASKLAGVPTGELFF.

V usage is TRBV7-9 and J usage is TRBJ2-1, with 7 bases fitting TRBD1. Germline CDR1 SEHNR, CDR2 FQNEAQ (reference sequence). This CDR3 has 17 residues. V lost 7 bases, J lost 0 bases, and 12 bases stayed unmatched. CDR3 protein: CASNQKWDSSSYNEQFF. CDR3 bases: TGTGCCAGCAACCAAAAATGGGACAGCAGCTCCTACAATGAGCAGTTCTTC.

The genes are TRBV20-1 and TRBJ1-2; D is unresolved. The V end lost 1 base, the J end lost 8 bases, and 2 bases lay between the germline ends. The CDR3 is made up of 9 amino acids. The germline V gene encodes CDR1 DFQATT and CDR2 SNEGSKA (reference sequence). The chain's CDR3 is CSARAGYTF. The CDR3 nucleotides read TGCAGTGCTAGAGCGGGCTACACCTTC.

V is TRBV10-3 and J is TRBJ1-3; D is uncertain. Germline V CDR1 and CDR2: ENHRY, SYGVKD. V was cut by 10 bases and J by 0 bases, with 10 bases left in between. There are 13 residues in the CDR3. In DNA, the CDR3 is TGTGCCACTACCCGGGACTCTGGAAACACCATATATTTT. It codes for CATTRDSGNTIYF.

The J gene is TRBJ2-5, the V gene TRBV4-1, with D possibly being TRBD2 (6 bases). CDR1 and CDR2 (germline): MGHRA, YSYEKL. The CDR3 runs 16 residues. V was shortened by 2 bases and J by 1 base, with 14 bases between the two germline ends. This chain's CDR3 is CASSQLPGLVQETQYF. CDR3 DNA sequence: TGCGCCAGCAGCCAACTTCCGGGACTGGTCCAAGAGACCCAGTACTTC.

This chain connects TRBV7-6 to TRBJ2-2; no definite D call. Germline CDR1 is SGHVS and CDR2 is FNYEAQ. The length of the CDR3 is 15 residues. V dropped 2 bases and J dropped 1 base, with 8 bases sitting between them. This chain's CDR3 is CASSLSDKNTGELFF. As DNA, the CDR3 is TGTGCCAGCAGCTTATCCGACAAGAACACCGGGGAGCTGTTTTTT. Full variable domain (missing parts from reference TRBV7-6 and TRBJ2-2): GAGVSQSPRYKVTKRGQDVALRCDPISGHVSLYWYRQALGQGPEFLTYFNYEAQQDKSGLPNDRFSAERPEGSISTLTIQRTEQRDSAMYRCASSLSDKNTGELFFGEGSRLTVL.

CDR3 in amino acids: CASSDHLGLAQETQYF. Here the CDR3 DNA reads TGTGCCAGCAGTGACCACTTAGGACTAGCACAAGAGACCCAGTACTTC. This chain connects TRBV6-1 to TRBJ2-5, with 8 bases matching TRBD2. The V and J ends lost 3 bases and 2 bases, in that order; junction bases with no gene match: 8. CDR3 length: 16 residues. The V gene's germline CDR1 is MNHNS and CDR2 SASEGT.

The V and J genes are TRBV5-1 and TRBJ1-2, with TRBD1 matching 10 bases. The CDR3 spans 14 residues. V lost 3 bases, J lost 4 bases, and 3 bases stayed unmatched. Germline assignment: CDR1 SGHRS and CDR2 YFSETQ. CDR3 sequence reads: CASSSGQGGYGYTF. Written as DNA, the CDR3 is TGCGCCAGCAGCTCTGGACAGGGGGGCTATGGCTACACCTTC.

V gene TRBV18 combines with J gene TRBJ2-3; 10 bases agree with TRBD2. The CDR3 covers 17 residues. Germline V gene data show CDR1 as KGHSH and CDR2 as LQKENI. The V segment lost 3 bases and the J segment 1 base; nucleotides outside the gene matches: 7. CDR3 protein: CASSPPSLAGGTDTQYF. The DNA of the CDR3 is TGTGCCAGCTCACCTCCCTCCCTAGCGGGAGGCACAGATACGCAGTATTTT.

The rearrangement uses TRBV30 and TRBJ1-2; D ambiguous. This CDR3 spans 14 amino acids. The germline V and J ends were trimmed by 0 bases and 4 bases, with 12 bases remaining between them. The germline V gene encodes CDR1 GTSNPN and CDR2 SVGIG (reference sequence). In DNA, the CDR3 is TGTGCCTGGAGTGTATTCGACGGAGCCTATGGCTACACCTTC. It translates to CAWSVFDGAYGYTF.

The chain uses TRBV27 and TRBJ1-5, with TRBD1 matching 9 bases. With 5 bases clipped from V and 5 bases from J, the junction kept 4 bases outside the gene matches. The CDR3 has 14 residues. Germline V lookup: CDR1 MNHEY, CDR2 SMNVEV (reference sequence). The CDR3 bases are TGTGCCAGCAGTATAACAGGGGGCCATCAGCCCCAGCATTTT. The encoded protein is CASSITGGHQPQHF.

J is TRBJ2-1 and V is TRBV3-1 (or the pseudogene TRBV3-2); tentative D call: TRBD2 (5 bases). CDR3 size: 17 residues. V was clipped by 1 base and J by 9 bases, with 22 bases between them. Germline CDR1 is LGHDT and CDR2 is YNNKEL (reference sequence). The CDR3 sequence: CASSQGYGRASHREQFF. CDR3 in DNA: TGTGCCAGCAGCCAAGGTTACGGGCGGGCCAGCCATCGTGAGCAGTTCTTC.

V is TRBV7-9 and J is TRBJ2-5; TRBD2 is a possible D gene (5 bases). V lost 3 bases to trimming and J lost 5 bases, with 10 bases between them. The CDR3 spans 13 residues. Germline V gene data show CDR1 as SEHNR and CDR2 as FQNEAQ (reference sequence). The CDR3 reads CASSFRSGETQYF. CDR3 in DNA: TGTGCCAGCAGCTTCCGTTCGGGGGAGACCCAGTACTTC.

The chain is built from TRBV5-1 and TRBJ2-3, with D uncertain. This CDR3 region has 13 residues. V gave up 5 bases and J gave up 1 base, with 8 bases separating them. CDR1 and CDR2 from the germline V gene are SGHRS and YFSETQ. The CDR3 DNA follows: TGCGCCAGCAGTACCCAGGGCACAGATACGCAGTATTTT. Amino acids: CASSTQGTDTQYF.

This clone was observed a few times. The rearrangement uses TRBV7-3 and TRBJ1-1; D uncertain. V lost 2 bases and J 4 bases, leaving 11 bases between the germline ends. CDR1 SGHTA and CDR2 FQGTGA come from the germline V gene. The CDR3 extends over 14 amino acids. CDR3 sequence: CASSLFAGGTEAFF. CDR3 nucleotide sequence: TGTGCCAGCAGCTTATTTGCAGGTGGCACTGAAGCTTTCTTT.

This clone has only a few counts. The V gene is TRBV28, the J gene TRBJ2-5, with a tentative D call TRBD2 (7 bases). Germline CDR1 and CDR2: MDHEN and SYDVKM. Trimming removed 8 bases at V and 2 bases at J, with 18 bases between. CDR3 length: 15 residues. CDR3 in DNA: TGTGCCAGCGGAGGGGGGAGGGAGTGGCAAGAGACCCAGTACTTC. This translates into CASGGGREWQETQYF.

V is TRBV10-3 and J is TRBJ1-2, with 9 bases aligning to TRBD1. V was pared by 2 bases and J by 7 bases, with 8 bases of the junction left unmatched. CDR1 ENHRY and CDR2 SYGVKD come from the germline V gene. The CDR3 is 15 amino acids. The CDR3 loop is CAISEGTGGTSGYTF. The CDR3 coding sequence is TGTGCCATCAGTGAGGGAACAGGGGGCACTTCTGGCTACACCTTC.

The CDR3 here is CASSELAGANTGELFF. The DNA for the CDR3 is TGCGCCAGCAGTGAGTTAGCGGGGGCGAACACCGGGGAGCTGTTTTTT. The V and J genes are TRBV10-1 and TRBJ2-2; 9 bases fit TRBD2. Germline V lookup: CDR1 WNHNN, CDR2 SYGVQD (reference sequence). The length of the CDR3 is 16 residues. The ends lost 1 base at V and 0 bases at J; junction bases unmatched: 0.

The chain combines TRBV27 with TRBJ1-5; 9 nucleotides match TRBD1. CDR3 length equals 14 residues. Germline V lookup: CDR1 MNHEY, CDR2 SMNVEV (reference sequence). After removal of 5 bases from V and 6 bases from J, the junction contained 5 bases not matched to a gene. CDR3 DNA: TGTGCCAGCAGTCCTTCGACAGGGGGTCAGCCCCAGCATTTT. Translated: CASSPSTGGQPQHF.

This chain connects TRBV11-2 to TRBJ2-7; 7 bases match TRBD1. V trimming: 5 bases; J trimming: 3 bases; junction bases outside the gene matches: 7. The CDR3 is 14 amino acids. The germline V gene encodes CDR1 SGHAT and CDR2 FQNNGV. For the CDR3, the DNA is TGTGCCAGCAGCCCCTGGGACAGCTTCTACGAGCAGTACTTC. Encoded protein: CASSPWDSFYEQYF.

The V call is TRBV7-9, the J call TRBJ2-2; no firm D call. In germline, CDR1 is SEHNR, CDR2 FQNEAQ (reference sequence). The CDR3 spans 12 residues. V lost 5 bases to trimming and J lost 6 bases, with 7 bases between them. The CDR3 loop reads CASSTNSGELFF. Here the CDR3 DNA reads TGTGCCAGCAGCACCAACTCCGGGGAGCTGTTTTTT.

This rearrangement joins TRBV2 to TRBJ1-3; D unclear. The CDR3 length is 14 residues. Trimming took off 4 bases at V and 2 bases at J, with 9 bases between the two ends. Germline V gene sequence: CDR1 SNHLY, CDR2 FYNNEI. CDR3 DNA: TGTGCCAGCAGTGCCCGGGGAACTGGAAACACCATATATTTT. This sequence encodes CASSARGTGNTIYF.